These T cell receptor beta chains were read from a single sample in a study of cytomegalovirus exposure and HLA in healthy donors. Repertoires were generated with immunoSEQ multiplex PCR, while TCRdb's copy carries only in-frame clones and drops some. The table has around 260,000 clones, 75% to 90% seen once; the top ten hold about 0.3%. The sample consisted of PBMCs. The receptors shown here come from a girl between 2 and 10 years old in good health and CMV-seronegative. The CDR3 runs from the conserved cysteine through the conserved F or W. D genes are given only for firm matches. Only some rows state a clone size, as once, few, many or a class for expanded clones.

>once|TRBJ2-5|TRBV6-5|16|-
TGTGCCAGCAGTTACGGGGCGGGAAGAAATGGGGAGACCCAGTACTTC
CASSYGAGRNGETQYF
>-|TRBJ1-1|TRBV10-2|15|TRBD1
TGCGCCATCACGGTCACAGGGGGCGCCGGCACTGAAGCTTTCTTT
CAITVTGGAGTEAFF
>-|TRBJ2-7|TRBV6-4|16|-
TGTGCCAGTAGTGGGGTGACTACCAGAGGCCCCTACGAGCAGTACTTC
CASSGVTTRGPYEQYF
>-|TRBJ1-2|TRBV28|13|-
TGTGCCAGCAGTAGGGGGACCGACTATGGCTACACCTTC
CASSRGTDYGYTF
>few|TRBJ1-1|TRBV19|12|-
TGTGCCAGTAGTCCCCTACCCGGGGGGGCTTTCTTT
CASSPLPGGAFF
>-|TRBJ2-7|TRBV6-1|18|TRBD2
TGTGCCAGCAGTGAAGGTCTAGCGGGAGGGGATAGGTCCTACGAGCAGTACTTC
CASSEGLAGGDRSYEQYF
>-|TRBJ1-2|TRBV7-8|16|TRBD1
TGTGCCAGCAGCCCACGGACAGGGGGCCGTAACTATGGCTACACCTTC
CASSPRTGGRNYGYTF
>once|TRBJ1-2|TRBV6-6|14|TRBD1
TGTGCCAGCAGTTACTCTGACAGGGCCTATGGCTACACCTTC
CASSYSDRAYGYTF
>once|TRBJ2-3|TRBV5-6|12|-
TGTGCCAGCAGCAAGGACTTTCAAGGGTGTCGTTTT
CASSKDFQGCRF
>-|TRBJ2-1|TRBV6-1|17|TRBD2
TGTGCCAGCAGTGAAGCTAGCGGGGGGGGTCTTTACAATGAGCAGTTCTTC
CASSEASGGGLYNEQFF